Listed below are T cell receptor beta chains from one sample, sequenced in a study of blood T cells in healthy people across ages. TCRdb used MiXCR to reprocess the 5' RACE reads, holding one entry per CDR3 protein. The repertoire has more than 450,000 distinct CDR3 sequences, about a quarter of them found once; the top ten carry approximately 3.6%. This sample was also put to use in a study of T cells of mothers and their children.

Sequenced material: blood. Receptors originate from a boy younger than 10 in good health. CDR3s include the opening cysteine and the closing phenylalanine or tryptophan. D genes are given only for firm matches. Only part of the rows carry a size: once, few, many, or a class if the clone is expanded.

clone_size j_call d_call v_call cdr3_aa cdr3_nt
- TRBJ1-4 TRBD1 TRBV7-9 CASTGTGDTTNEKLFF TGTGCCAGCACCGGGACAGGGGATACAACTAATGAAAAACTGTTTTTT
many TRBJ2-7 TRBD1 TRBV27 CASSFGQGSYEQYF TGTGCCAGCAGTTTCGGACAGGGGTCCTACGAGCAGTACTTC
- TRBJ2-1 TRBD2 TRBV19 CASTTLSAGLAGNPNEQFF TGTGCCAGTACTACTTTGTCCGCCGGACTAGCGGGAAATCCCAATGAGCAGTTCTTC
many TRBJ2-1 - TRBV29-1 CSVAYTAELNEQFF TGCAGCGTTGCATATACAGCGGAGCTCAATGAGCAGTTCTTC
few TRBJ2-2 TRBD2 TRBV7-2 CASSPPSGWNTGELFF TGTGCCAGCAGCCCGCCTAGCGGATGGAACACCGGGGAGCTGTTTTTT
- TRBJ2-5 - TRBV12-3/TRBV12-4 CASSLQGQGLETQYF TGTGCCAGCAGTTTACAGGGGCAGGGCCTCGAGACCCAGTACTTC
few TRBJ1-1 - TRBV20-1 CSARYTITGTTEAFF TGCAGTGCTAGATACACAATTACAGGGACCACTGAAGCTTTCTTT
- TRBJ2-3 - TRBV7-9 CASSSLGLSRDTQYF TGTGCCAGCAGCTCGCTAGGACTATCGCGGGATACGCAGTATTTT
- TRBJ2-3 TRBD1 TRBV5-8 CASSPGTGPSTDTQYF TGTGCCAGCAGTCCCGGGACAGGGCCGAGCACAGATACGCAGTATTTT
- TRBJ2-3 TRBD2 TRBV28 CASSFFSSGGTDTQYF TGTGCCAGCAGTTTTTTTTCTAGCGGAGGCACAGATACGCAGTATTTT
- TRBJ2-7 TRBD2 TRBV7-2 CASSLVSGTSGKHEQYF TGTGCCAGCAGCTTAGTTTCCGGGACTAGCGGGAAACACGAGCAGTACTTC
- TRBJ2-7 TRBD1 TRBV7-9 CASSRDRLSYEQYF TGTGCCAGCAGCCGGGACAGGCTCTCCTACGAGCAGTACTTC
- TRBJ2-2 - TRBV29-1 CSVEPGAHTGELFF TGCAGCGTTGAGCCAGGGGCGCACACCGGGGAGCTGTTTTTT
- TRBJ2-4 - TRBV18 CASSGLDIQYF TGTGCCAGCTCCGGGCTGGACATTCAGTACTTC
- TRBJ1-2 TRBD1 TRBV29-1 CSARTWTGDGYTF TGCAGCGCCCGGACCTGGACAGGAGATGGCTACACCTTC
- TRBJ2-7 - TRBV6-1 CASSDPAGDSYEQYF TGTGCCAGCAGTGACCCGGCAGGCGACTCCTACGAGCAGTACTTC
- TRBJ1-5 - TRBV20-1 CSAVETQSYSNQPQHF TGCAGTGCCGTAGAGACTCAGAGTTATAGCAATCAGCCCCAGCATTTT
- TRBJ1-3 - TRBV12-5 CASGKAPGAGNTIYF TGTGCTAGTGGTAAAGCCCCAGGGGCTGGAAACACCATATATTTT
few TRBJ2-4 - TRBV4-3 CASSQDFTRSDIQYF TGCGCCAGCAGCCAAGATTTCACTAGGAGCGACATTCAGTACTTC
- TRBJ2-3 TRBD1 TRBV28 CASRGQGAGGGTQYF TGTGCCAGCAGGGGACAGGGGGCCGGAGGGGGTACGCAGTATTTT
- TRBJ2-7 - TRBV10-3 CAISPSENYEQYF TGTGCCATCAGTCCGTCAGAGAACTACGAGCAGTACTTC
- TRBJ2-1 TRBD2 TRBV20-1 CSAGSSGRSRSSYNEQFF TGCAGTGCTGGATCTAGCGGGAGGTCAAGGAGCTCCTACAATGAGCAGTTCTTC
- TRBJ1-1 - TRBV3-1 CASSPLDPAEAFF TGTGCCAGCAGCCCTCTGGATCCCGCTGAAGCTTTCTTT
- TRBJ2-7 - TRBV7-9 CASSAWQGGNEQYF TGTGCCAGCAGCGCCTGGCAGGGGGGAAACGAGCAGTACTTC
once TRBJ2-5 TRBD1 TRBV7-9 CASSRGTGIETQYF TGTGCCAGCAGTCGCGGGACAGGGATAGAGACCCAGTACTTC